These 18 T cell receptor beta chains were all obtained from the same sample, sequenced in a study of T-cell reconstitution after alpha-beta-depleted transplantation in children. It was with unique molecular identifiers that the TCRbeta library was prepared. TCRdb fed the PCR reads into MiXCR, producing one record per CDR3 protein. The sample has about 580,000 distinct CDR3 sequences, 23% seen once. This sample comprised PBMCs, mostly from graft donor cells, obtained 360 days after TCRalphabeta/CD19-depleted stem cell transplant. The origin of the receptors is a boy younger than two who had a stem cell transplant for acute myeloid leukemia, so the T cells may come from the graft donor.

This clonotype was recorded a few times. The CDR3 sequence: CSALDRGLDNSPLHF. CDR3 nucleotides: TGCAGTGCATTGGACAGGGGCTTGGATAATTCACCCCTCCACTTT. This rearrangement joins TRBV20-1 to TRBJ1-6; 9 bases match TRBD1. The CDR3 consists of 15 residues. V lost 6 bases, J lost 5 bases, and 8 bases stayed unmatched. Germline CDR1 and CDR2: DFQATT and SNEGSKA (reference sequence).

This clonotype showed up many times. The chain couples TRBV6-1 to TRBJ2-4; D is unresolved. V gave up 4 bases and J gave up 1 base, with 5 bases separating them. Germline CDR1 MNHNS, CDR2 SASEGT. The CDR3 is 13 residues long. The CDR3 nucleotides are TGTGCCAGCAGTGCTGTGGCCAAAAACATTCAGTACTTC. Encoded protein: CASSAVAKNIQYF.

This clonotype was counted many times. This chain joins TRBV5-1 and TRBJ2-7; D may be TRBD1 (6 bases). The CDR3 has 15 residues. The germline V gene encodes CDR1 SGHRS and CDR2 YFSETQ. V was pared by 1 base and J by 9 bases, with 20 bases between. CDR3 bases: TGCGCCAGCAGCTTGTCTGACAGGATCTACGAGTTGCAGTACTTC. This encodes CASSLSDRIYELQYF.

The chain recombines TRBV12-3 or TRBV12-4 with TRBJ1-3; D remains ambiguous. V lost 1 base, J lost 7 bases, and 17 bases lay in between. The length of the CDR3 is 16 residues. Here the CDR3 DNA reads TGTGCCAGCAGTTTAGGGATGTTGAGAGCTTCCAACACCATATATTTT. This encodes CASSLGMLRASNTIYF.

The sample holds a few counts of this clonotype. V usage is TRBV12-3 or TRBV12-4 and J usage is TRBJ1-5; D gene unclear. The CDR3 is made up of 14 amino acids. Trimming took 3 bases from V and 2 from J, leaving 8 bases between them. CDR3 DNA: TGTGCCAGCAGTTTCGGGCACGGCAATCAGCCCCAGCATTTT. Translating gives CASSFGHGNQPQHF.

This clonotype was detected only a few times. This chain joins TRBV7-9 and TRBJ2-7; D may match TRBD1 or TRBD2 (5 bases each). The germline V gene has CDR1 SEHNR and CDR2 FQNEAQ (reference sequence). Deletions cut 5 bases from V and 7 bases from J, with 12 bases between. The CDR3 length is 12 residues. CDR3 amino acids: CASSLEGWEQYF. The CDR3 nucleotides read TGTGCCAGCAGCCTAGAGGGGTGGGAGCAGTACTTC.

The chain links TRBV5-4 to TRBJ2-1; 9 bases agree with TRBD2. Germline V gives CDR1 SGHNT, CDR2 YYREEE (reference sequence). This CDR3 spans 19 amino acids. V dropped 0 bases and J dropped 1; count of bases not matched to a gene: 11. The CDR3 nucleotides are TGTGCCAGCAGCTTGGAGGGGGGAGCGGGGGGCCATTCCTACAATGAGCAGTTCTTC. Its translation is CASSLEGGAGGHSYNEQFF.

The CDR3 DNA is TGTGCCACCAGCCCCCATCCGCAAGAGACCCAGTACTTC. This encodes CATSPHPQETQYF. The genes are TRBV15 and TRBJ2-5; D not resolved. V was trimmed by 5 bases and J by 2 bases, leaving 9 bases between them. CDR1 LNHNV and CDR2 YYDKDF come from the germline V gene (reference sequence). This CDR3 comprises 13 residues.

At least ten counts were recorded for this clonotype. The CDR3, as DNA: TGCGCCAGCAGCCAAGATATAGTTAGCGGGAGCTCCTACAATGAGCAGTTCTTC. It codes for CASSQDIVSGSSYNEQFF. This rearrangement joins TRBV4-3 to TRBJ2-1; 9 bases are shared with TRBD2. Per the germline V gene, CDR1 is LGHNA and CDR2 is YSLEER. The CDR3 has 18 residues. V was clipped by 0 bases and J by 0 bases; unmatched bases: 6.

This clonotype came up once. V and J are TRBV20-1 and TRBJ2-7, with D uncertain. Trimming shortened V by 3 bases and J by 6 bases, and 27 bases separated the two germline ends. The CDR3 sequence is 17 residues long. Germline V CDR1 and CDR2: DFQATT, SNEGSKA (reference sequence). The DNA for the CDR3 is TGCAGTGCTAGTGACCCGGGCAAGCCCGGAGTCATCTCCGAGCAGTACTTC. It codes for CSASDPGKPGVISEQYF.

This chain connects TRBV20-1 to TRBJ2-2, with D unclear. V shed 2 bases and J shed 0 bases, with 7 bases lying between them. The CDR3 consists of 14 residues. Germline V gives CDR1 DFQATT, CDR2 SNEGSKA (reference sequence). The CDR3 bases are TGCAGTGCTAGAAAGGGCACGAACACCGGGGAGCTGTTTTTT. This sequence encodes CSARKGTNTGELFF.

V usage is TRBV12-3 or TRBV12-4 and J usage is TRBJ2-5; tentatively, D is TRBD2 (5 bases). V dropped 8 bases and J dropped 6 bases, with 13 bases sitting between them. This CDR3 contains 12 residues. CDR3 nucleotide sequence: TGTGCCAGCCGGGGAGTTAGTCAGACCCAGTACTTC. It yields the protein CASRGVSQTQYF.

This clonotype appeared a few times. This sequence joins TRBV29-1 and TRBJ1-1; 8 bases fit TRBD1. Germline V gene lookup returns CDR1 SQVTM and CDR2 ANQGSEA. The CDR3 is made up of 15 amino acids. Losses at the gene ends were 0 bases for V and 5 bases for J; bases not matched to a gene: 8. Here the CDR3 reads CSVEDPVRGQTEAFF. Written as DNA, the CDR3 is TGCAGCGTTGAAGATCCTGTCAGGGGGCAAACTGAAGCTTTCTTT.

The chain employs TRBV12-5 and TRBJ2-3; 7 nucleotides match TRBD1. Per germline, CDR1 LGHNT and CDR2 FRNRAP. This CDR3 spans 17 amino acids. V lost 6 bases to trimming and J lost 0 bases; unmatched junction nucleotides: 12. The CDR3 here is CASGNTGVRASTDTQYF. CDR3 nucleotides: TGTGCTAGTGGGAACACAGGGGTCCGGGCTAGCACAGATACGCAGTATTTT. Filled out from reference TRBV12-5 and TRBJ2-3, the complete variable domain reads DARVTQTPRHKVTEMGQEVTMRCQPILGHNTVFWYRQTMMQGLELLAYFRNRAPLDDSGMPKDRFSAEMPDATLATLKIQPSEPRDSAVYFCASGNTGVRASTDTQYFGPGTRLTVL.

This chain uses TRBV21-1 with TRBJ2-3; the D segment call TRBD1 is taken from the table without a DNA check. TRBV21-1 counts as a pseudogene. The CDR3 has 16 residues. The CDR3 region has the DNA TGTGCCAGCAGCGACGGGACAGGGGGCTTCACAGATACGCAGTATTTT. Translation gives CASSDGTGGFTDTQYF.

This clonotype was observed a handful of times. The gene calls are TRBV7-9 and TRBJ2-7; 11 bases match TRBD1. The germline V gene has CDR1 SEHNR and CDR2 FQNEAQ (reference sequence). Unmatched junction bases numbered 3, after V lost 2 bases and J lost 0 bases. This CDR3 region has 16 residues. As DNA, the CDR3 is TGTGCCAGCAGCTTACCAGGGACAGGGGGCTCCTACGAGCAGTACTTC. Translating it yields CASSLPGTGGSYEQYF. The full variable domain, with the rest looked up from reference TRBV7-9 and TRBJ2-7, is DTGVSQNPRHKITKRGQNVTFRCDPISEHNRLYWYRQTLGQGPEFLTYFQNEAQLEKSRLLSDRFSAERPKGSFSTLEIQRTEQGDSAMYLCASSLPGTGGSYEQYFGPGTRLTVT.

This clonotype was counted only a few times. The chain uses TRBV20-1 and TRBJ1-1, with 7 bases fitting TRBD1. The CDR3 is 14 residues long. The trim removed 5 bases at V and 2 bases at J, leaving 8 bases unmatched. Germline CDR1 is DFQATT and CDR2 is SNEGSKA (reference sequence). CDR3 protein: CSAPTGVLNTEAFF. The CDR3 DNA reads TGCAGTGCTCCCACAGGGGTGTTAAACACTGAAGCTTTCTTT.

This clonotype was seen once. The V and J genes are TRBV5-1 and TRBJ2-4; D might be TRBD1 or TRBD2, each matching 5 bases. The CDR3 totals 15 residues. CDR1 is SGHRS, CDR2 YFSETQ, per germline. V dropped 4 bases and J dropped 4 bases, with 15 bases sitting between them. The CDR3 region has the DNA TGCGCCAGCAGCCTAGCCGGGACGCCGAAAAACATTCAGTACTTC. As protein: CASSLAGTPKNIQYF.